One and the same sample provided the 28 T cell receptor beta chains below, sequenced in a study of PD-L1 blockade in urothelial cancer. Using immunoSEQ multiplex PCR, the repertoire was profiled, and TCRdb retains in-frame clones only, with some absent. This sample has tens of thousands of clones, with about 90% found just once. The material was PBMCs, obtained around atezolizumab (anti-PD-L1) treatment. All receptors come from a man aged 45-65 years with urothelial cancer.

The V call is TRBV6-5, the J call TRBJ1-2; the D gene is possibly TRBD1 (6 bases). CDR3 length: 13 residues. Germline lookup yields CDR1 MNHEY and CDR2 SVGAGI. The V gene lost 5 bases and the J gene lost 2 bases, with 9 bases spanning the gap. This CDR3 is CASSQTGNYGYTF. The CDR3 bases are TGTGCCAGCAGTCAAACAGGGAACTATGGCTACACCTTC.

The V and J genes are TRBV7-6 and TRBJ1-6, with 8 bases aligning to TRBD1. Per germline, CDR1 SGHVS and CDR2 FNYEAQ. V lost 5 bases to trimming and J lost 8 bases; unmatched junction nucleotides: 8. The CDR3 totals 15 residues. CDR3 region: CASSPLDRVDSPLHF. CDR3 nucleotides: TGTGCCAGCAGCCCCCTGGACAGGGTTGATTCACCCCTCCACTTT.

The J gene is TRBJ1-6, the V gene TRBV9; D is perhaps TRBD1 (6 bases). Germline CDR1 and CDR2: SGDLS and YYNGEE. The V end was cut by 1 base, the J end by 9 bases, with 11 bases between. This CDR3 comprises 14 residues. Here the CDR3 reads CASSVQGSISPLHF. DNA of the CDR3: TGTGCCAGCAGCGTACAGGGGAGCATTTCACCCCTCCACTTT. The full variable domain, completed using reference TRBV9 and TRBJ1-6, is DSGVTQTPKHLITATGQRVTLRCSPRSGDLSVYWYQQSLDQGLQFLIQYYNGEERAKGNILERFSAQQFPDLHSELNLSSLELGDSALYFCASSVQGSISPLHFGNGTRLTVT.

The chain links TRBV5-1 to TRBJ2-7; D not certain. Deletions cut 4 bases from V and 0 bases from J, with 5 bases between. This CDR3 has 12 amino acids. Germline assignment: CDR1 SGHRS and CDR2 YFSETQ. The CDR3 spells CASSPSSYEQYF. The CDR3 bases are TGCGCCAGCAGCCCCAGCTCCTACGAGCAGTACTTC.

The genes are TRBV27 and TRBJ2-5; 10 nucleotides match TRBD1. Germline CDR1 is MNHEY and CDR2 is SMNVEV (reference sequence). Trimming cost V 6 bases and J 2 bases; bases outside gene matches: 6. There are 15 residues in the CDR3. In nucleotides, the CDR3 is TGTGCCAGCAGCCCGGGACAGGGGTGGCAAGAGACCCAGTACTTC. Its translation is CASSPGQGWQETQYF.

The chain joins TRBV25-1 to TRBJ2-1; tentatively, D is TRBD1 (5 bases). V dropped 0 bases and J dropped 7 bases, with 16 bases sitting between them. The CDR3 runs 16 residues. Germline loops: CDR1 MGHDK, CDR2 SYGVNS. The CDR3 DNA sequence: TGTGCCAGCAGTGAATACCGCACCCAGGGATGGAATGAGCAGTTCTTC. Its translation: CASSEYRTQGWNEQFF.

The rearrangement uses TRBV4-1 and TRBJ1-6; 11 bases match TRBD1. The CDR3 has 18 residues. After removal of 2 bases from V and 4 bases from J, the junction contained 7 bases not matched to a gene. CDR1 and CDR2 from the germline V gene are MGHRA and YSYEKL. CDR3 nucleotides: TGCGCCAGCAGCCAAACGGACAGGGGGCTTGAGTATAATTCACCCCTCCACTTT. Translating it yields CASSQTDRGLEYNSPLHF.

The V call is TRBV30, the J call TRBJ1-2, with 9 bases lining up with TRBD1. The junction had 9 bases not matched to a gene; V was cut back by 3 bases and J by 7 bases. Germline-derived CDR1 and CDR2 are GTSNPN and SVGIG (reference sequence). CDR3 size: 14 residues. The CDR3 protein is CAWRRETGGSGYTF. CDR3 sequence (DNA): TGTGCCTGGAGAAGGGAGACAGGGGGAAGTGGCTACACCTTC.

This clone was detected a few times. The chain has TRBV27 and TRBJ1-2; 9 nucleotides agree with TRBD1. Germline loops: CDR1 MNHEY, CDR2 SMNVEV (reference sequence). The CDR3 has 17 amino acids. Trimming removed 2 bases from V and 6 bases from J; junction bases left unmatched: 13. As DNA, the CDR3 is TGTGCCAGCAGTTTAAGGCATCATGGGACAGGGAGCGATGGCTACACCTTC. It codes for CASSLRHHGTGSDGYTF.

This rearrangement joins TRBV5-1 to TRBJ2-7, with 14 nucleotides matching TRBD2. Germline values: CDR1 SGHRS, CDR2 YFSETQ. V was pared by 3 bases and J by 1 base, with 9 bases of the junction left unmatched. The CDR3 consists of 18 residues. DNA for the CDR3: TGCGCCAGCAGCTCTGGACTAGCGGGAGGACCCCTATCCTACGAGCAGTACTTC. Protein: CASSSGLAGGPLSYEQYF.

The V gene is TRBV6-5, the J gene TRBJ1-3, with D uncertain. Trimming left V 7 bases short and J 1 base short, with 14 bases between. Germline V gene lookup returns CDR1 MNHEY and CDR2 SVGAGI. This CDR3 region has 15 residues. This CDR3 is CASIKPGSSGNTIYF. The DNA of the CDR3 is TGTGCCAGCATCAAACCGGGGAGTTCTGGAAACACCATATATTTT.

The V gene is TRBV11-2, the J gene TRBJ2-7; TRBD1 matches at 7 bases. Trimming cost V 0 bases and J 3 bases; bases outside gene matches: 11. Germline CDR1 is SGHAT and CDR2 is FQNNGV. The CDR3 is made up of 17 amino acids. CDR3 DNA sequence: TGTGCCAGCAGCTTAGACAGTTACAGGGGAAGGTACTACGAGCAGTACTTC. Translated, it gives CASSLDSYRGRYYEQYF.

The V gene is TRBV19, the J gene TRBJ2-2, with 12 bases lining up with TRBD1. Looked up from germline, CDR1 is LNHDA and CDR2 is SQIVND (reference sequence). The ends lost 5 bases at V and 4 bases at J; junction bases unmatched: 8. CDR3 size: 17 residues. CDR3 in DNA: TGTGCCAGTAGTGCTCCGGGACAGGGGGCAAGCACCGGGGAGCTGTTTTTT. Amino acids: CASSAPGQGASTGELFF. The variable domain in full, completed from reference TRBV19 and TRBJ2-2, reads DGGITQSPKYLFRKEGQNVTLSCEQNLNHDAMYWYRQDPGQGLRLIYYSQIVNDFQKGDIAEGYSVSREKKESFPLTVTSAQKNPTAFYLCASSAPGQGASTGELFFGEGSRLTVL.

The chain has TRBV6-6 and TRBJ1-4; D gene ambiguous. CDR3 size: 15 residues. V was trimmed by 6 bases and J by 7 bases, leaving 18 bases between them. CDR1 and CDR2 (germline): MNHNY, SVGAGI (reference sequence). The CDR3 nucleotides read TGTGCCAGCAGCCCCCTCGGTGCTCTTGGTGAAAAACTGTTTTTT. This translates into CASSPLGALGEKLFF.

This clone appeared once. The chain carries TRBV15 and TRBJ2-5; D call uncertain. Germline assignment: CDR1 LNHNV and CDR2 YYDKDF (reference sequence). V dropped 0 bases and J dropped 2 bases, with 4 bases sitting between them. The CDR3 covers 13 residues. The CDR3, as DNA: TGTGCCACCAGCAGAGATACTCAAGAGACCCAGTACTTC. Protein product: CATSRDTQETQYF.

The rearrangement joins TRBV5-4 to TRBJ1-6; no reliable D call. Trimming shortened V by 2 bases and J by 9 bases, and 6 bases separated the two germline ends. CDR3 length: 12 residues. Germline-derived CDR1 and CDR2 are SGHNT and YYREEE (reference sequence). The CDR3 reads CASSFRGSPLHF. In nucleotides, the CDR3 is TGTGCCAGCAGCTTTCGAGGTTCACCCCTCCACTTT. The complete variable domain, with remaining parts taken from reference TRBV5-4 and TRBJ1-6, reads ETGVTQSPTHLIKTRGQQVTLRCSSQSGHNTVSWYQQALGQGPQFIFQYYREEENGRGNFPPRFSGLQFPNYSSELNVNALELDDSALYLCASSFRGSPLHFGNGTRLTVT.

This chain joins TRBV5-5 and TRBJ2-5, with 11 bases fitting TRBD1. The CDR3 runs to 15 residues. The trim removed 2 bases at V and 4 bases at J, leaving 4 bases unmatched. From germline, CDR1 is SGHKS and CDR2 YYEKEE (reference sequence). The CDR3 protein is CASSFGGQGVETQYF. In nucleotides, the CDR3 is TGTGCCAGCAGCTTCGGGGGACAGGGGGTAGAGACCCAGTACTTC.

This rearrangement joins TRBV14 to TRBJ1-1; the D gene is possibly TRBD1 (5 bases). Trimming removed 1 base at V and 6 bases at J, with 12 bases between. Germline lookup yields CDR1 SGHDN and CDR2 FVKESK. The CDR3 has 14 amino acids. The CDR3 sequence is CASSQVGGVSEAFF. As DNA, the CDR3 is TGTGCCAGCAGCCAAGTTGGAGGGGTTTCTGAAGCTTTCTTT. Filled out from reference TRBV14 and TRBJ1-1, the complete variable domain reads EAGVTQFPSHSVIEKGQTVTLRCDPISGHDNLYWYRRVMGKEIKFLLHFVKESKQDESGMPNNRFLAERTGGTYSTLKVQPAELEDSGVYFCASSQVGGVSEAFFGQGTRLTVV.

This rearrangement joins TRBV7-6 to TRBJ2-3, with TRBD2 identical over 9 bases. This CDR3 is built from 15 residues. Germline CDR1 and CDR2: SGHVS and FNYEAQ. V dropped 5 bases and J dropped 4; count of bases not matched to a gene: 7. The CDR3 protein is CASSVRTSVSDTQYF. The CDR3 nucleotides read TGTGCCAGCAGCGTCAGGACTAGCGTTTCAGATACGCAGTATTTT.

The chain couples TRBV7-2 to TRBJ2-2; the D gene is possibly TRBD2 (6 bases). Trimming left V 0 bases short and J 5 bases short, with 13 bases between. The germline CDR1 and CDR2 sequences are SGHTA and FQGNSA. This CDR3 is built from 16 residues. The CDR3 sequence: CASSLAVAAGTGELFF. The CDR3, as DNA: TGTGCCAGCAGCTTAGCGGTAGCGGCAGGGACCGGGGAGCTGTTTTTT.

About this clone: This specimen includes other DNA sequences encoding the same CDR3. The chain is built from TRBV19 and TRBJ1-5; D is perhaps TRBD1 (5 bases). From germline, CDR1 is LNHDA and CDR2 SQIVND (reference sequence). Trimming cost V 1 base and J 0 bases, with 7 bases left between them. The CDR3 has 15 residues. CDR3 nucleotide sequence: TGTGCCAGTAGTATAGGACAGCATAGCAATCAGCCCCAGCATTTT. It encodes CASSIGQHSNQPQHF.

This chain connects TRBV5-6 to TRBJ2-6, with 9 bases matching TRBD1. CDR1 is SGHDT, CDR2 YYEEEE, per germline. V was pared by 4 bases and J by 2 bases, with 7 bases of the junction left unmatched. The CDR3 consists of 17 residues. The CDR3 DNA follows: TGTGCCAGCAGCCCGGGACAGGGATACGCTGGGGCCAACGTCCTGACTTTC. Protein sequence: CASSPGQGYAGANVLTF.

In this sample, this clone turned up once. The CDR3, as DNA: TGCAGCGTTGATTTAGCGGTCACAGATACGCAGTATTTT. Protein: CSVDLAVTDTQYF. The chain joins TRBV29-1 to TRBJ2-3; tentatively, D is TRBD2 (6 bases). The length of the CDR3 is 13 residues. V dropped 3 bases and J dropped 2 bases, with 9 bases sitting between them. The germline V gene has CDR1 SQVTM and CDR2 ANQGSEA.

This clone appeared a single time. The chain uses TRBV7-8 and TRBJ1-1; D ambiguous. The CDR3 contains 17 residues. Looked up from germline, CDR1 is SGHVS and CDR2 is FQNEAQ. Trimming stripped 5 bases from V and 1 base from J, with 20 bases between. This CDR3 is CASSPARWKTRNTEAFF. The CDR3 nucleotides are TGTGCCAGCAGCCCCGCCCGTTGGAAGACAAGGAACACTGAAGCTTTCTTT.

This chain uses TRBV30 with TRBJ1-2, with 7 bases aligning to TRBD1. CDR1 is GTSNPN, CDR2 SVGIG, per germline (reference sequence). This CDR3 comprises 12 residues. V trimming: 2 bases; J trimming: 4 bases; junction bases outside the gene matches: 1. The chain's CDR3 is CAWSNRGYGYTF. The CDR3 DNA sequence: TGTGCCTGGAGTAACAGGGGCTATGGCTACACCTTC.

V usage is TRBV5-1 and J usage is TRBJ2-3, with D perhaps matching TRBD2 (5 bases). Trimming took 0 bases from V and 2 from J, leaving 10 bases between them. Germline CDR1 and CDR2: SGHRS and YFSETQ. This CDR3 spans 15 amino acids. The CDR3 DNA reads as TGCGCCAGCAGCTTGGAAGGAGGCCCCACAGATACGCAGTATTTT. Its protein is CASSLEGGPTDTQYF.

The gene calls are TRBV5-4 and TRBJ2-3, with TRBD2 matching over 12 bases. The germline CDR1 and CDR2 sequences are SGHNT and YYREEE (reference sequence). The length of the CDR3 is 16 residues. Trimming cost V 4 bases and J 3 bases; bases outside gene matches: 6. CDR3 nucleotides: TGTGCCAGCAGCCCGACTAGCGGGAGATGGACAGATACGCAGTATTTT. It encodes CASSPTSGRWTDTQYF.

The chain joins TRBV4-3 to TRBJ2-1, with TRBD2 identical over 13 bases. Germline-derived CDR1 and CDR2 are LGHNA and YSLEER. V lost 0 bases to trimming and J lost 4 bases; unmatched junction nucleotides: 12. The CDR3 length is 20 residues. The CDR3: CASSQDRGTEGLAGYNEQFF. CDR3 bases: TGCGCCAGCAGCCAAGATCGAGGGACGGAGGGACTAGCGGGATACAATGAGCAGTTCTTC.